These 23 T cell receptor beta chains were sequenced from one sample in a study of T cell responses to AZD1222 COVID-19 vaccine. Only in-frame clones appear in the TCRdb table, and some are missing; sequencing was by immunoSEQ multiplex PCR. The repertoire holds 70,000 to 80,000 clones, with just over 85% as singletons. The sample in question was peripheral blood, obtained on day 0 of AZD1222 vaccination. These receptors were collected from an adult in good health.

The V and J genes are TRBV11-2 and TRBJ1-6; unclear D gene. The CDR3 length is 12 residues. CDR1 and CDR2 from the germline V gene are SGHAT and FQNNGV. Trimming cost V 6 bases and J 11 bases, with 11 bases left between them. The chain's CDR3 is CASSPPLTPLHF. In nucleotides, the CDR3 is TGTGCCAGCAGTCCCCCGCTAACACCCCTCCACTTT.

The CDR3 region has the DNA TGCGCCAGCAGCTTAGGGGACTACTCGAACACCGGGGAGCTGTTTTTT. Amino acids: CASSLGDYSNTGELFF. The chain uses TRBV5-1 and TRBJ2-2, with 7 nucleotides matching TRBD2. Germline values: CDR1 SGHRS, CDR2 YFSETQ. The V and J ends lost 2 bases and 0 bases, in that order; junction bases with no gene match: 4. The CDR3 extends over 16 amino acids.

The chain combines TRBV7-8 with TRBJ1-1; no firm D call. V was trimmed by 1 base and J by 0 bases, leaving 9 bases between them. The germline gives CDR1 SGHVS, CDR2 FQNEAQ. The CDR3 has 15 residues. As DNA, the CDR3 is TGTGCCAGCAGCTTAGAGGAGGAGATGAACACTGAAGCTTTCTTT. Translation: CASSLEEEMNTEAFF. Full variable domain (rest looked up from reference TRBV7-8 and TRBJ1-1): GAGVSQSPRYKVAKRGQDVALRCDPISGHVSLFWYQQALGQGPEFLTYFQNEAQLDKSGLPSDRFFAERPEGSVSTLKIQRTQQEDSAVYLCASSLEEEMNTEAFFGQGTRLTVV.

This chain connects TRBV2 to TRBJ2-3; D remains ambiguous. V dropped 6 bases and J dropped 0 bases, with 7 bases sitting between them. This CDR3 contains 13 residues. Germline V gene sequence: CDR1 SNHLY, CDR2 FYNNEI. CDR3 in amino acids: CASSETSTDTQYF. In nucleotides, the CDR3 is TGTGCCAGCAGCGAGACTAGCACAGATACGCAGTATTTT.

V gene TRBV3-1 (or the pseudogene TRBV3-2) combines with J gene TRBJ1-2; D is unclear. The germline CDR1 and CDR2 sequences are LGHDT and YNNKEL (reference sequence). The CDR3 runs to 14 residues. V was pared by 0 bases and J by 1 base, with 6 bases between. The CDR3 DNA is TGTGCCAGCAGCCAAGATTTGATTAACTATGGCTACACCTTC. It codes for CASSQDLINYGYTF.

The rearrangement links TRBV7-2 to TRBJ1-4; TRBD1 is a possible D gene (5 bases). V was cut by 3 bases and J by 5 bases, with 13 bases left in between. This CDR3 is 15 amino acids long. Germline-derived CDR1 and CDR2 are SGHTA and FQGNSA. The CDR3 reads CASSLGGFGNEKLFF. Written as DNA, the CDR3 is TGTGCCAGCAGCTTGGGGGGGTTCGGGAATGAAAAACTGTTTTTT.

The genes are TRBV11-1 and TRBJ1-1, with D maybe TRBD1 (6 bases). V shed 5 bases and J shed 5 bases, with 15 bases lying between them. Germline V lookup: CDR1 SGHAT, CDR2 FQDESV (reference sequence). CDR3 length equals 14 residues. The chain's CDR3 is CASSLRQGGTEAFF. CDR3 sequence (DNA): TGTGCCAGCAGCCTACGACAAGGGGGGACTGAAGCTTTCTTT.

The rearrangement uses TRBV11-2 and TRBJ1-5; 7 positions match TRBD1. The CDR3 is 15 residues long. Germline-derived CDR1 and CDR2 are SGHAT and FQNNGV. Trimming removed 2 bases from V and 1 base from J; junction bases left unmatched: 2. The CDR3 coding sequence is TGTGCCAGCAGCTTATCAGGGGGAAGCAATCAGCCCCAGCATTTT. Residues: CASSLSGGSNQPQHF.

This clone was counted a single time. The DNA of the CDR3 is TGTGCCAGCAGTTTGTTCCCCGCAGGGAGTGGGACAAGGGAGACCCAGTACTTC. Its protein is CASSLFPAGSGTRETQYF. V usage is TRBV28 and J usage is TRBJ2-5, with D possibly TRBD1 on 6 matching bases. Germline CDR1 reads MDHEN; CDR2 reads SYDVKM. Trimming left V 3 bases short and J 5 bases short, with 25 bases between. This CDR3 has 18 amino acids. Full variable domain (outside the CDR3, taken from reference TRBV28 and TRBJ2-5): DVKVTQSSRYLVKRTGEKVFLECVQDMDHENMFWYRQDPGLGLRLIYFSYDVKMKEKGDIPEGYSVSREKKERFSLILESASTNQTSMYLCASSLFPAGSGTRETQYFGPGTRLLVL.

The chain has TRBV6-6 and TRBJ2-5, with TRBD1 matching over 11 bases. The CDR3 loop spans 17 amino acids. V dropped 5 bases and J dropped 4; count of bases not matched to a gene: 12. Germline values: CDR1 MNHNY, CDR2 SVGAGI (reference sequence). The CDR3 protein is CASSPQDRGLGSETQYF. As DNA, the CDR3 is TGTGCCAGCAGTCCCCAGGACAGGGGGCTCGGGTCAGAGACCCAGTACTTC.

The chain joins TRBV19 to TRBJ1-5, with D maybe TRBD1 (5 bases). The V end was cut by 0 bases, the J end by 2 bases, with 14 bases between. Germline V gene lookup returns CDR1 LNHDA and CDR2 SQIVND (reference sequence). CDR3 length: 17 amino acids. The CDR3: CASSIDKGIMGNQPQHF. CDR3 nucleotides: TGTGCCAGTAGTATAGACAAGGGGATCATGGGCAATCAGCCCCAGCATTTT.

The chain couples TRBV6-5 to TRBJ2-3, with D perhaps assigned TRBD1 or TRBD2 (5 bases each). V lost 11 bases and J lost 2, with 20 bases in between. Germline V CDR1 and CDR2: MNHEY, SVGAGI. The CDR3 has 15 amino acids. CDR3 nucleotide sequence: TGTGCCGCATTTTACCGGGACGCATACACAGATACGCAGTATTTT. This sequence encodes CAAFYRDAYTDTQYF.

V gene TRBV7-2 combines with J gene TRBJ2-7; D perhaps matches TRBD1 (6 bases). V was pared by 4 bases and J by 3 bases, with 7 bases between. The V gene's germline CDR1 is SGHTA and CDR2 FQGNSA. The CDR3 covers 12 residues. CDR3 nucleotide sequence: TGTGCCAGCAGCTCGACAGGCTACGAGCAGTACTTC. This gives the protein CASSSTGYEQYF.

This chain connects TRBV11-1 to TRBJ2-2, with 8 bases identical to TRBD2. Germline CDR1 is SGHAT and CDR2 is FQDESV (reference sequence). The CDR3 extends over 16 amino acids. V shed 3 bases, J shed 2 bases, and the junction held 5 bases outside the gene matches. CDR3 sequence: CASSFGRGANTGELFF. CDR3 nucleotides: TGTGCCAGCAGCTTCGGGCGGGGGGCCAACACCGGGGAGCTGTTTTTT.

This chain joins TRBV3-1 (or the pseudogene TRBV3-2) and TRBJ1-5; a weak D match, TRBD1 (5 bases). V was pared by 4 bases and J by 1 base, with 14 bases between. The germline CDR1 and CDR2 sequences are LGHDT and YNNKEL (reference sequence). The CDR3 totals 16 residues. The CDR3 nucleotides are TGTGCCAGCAGCCCCACGGGAGGGGTGAGCAATCAGCCCCAGCATTTT. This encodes CASSPTGGVSNQPQHF.

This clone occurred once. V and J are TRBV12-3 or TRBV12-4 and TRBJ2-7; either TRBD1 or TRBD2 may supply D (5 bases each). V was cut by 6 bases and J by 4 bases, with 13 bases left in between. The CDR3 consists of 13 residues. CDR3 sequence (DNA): TGTGCCAGCAGGGAAGGGGACCTATACGAGCAGTACTTC. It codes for CASREGDLYEQYF.

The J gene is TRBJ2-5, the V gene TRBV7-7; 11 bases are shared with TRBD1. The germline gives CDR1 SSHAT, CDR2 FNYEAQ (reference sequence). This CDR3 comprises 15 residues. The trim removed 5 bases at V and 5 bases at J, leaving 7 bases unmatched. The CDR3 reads CASSVGGTGGETQYF. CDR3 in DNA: TGTGCCAGCAGCGTAGGGGGGACAGGGGGTGAGACCCAGTACTTC.

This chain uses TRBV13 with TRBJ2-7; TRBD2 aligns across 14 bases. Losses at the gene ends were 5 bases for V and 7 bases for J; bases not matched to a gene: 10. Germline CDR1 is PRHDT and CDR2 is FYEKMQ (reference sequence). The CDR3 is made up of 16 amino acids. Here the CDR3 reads CASSLGLAGETGEQYF. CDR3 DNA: TGTGCCAGCAGCCTGGGACTAGCGGGAGAAACGGGAGAGCAGTACTTC.

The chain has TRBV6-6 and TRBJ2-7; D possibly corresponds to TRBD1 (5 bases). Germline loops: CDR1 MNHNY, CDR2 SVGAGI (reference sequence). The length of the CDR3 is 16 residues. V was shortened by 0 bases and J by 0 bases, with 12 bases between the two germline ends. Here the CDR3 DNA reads TGTGCCAGCAGTTACTCGAAGGGGTACGTCTCCTACGAGCAGTACTTC. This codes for CASSYSKGYVSYEQYF.

CDR3 amino acids: CASMQGTYNEKLFF. The CDR3 DNA is TGTGCCAGTATGCAGGGCACCTATAATGAAAAACTGTTTTTT. The chain is built from TRBV19 and TRBJ1-4, with D perhaps TRBD1 (5 bases). Germline loops: CDR1 LNHDA, CDR2 SQIVND (reference sequence). Deletions cut 7 bases from V and 4 bases from J, with 13 bases between. This CDR3 region has 14 residues.

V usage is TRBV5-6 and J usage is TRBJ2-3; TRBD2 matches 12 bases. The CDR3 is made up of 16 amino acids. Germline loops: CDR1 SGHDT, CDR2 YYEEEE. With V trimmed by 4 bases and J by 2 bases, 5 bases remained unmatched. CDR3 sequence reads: CASSGRLAGDTDTQYF. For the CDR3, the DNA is TGTGCCAGCAGCGGAAGACTAGCGGGGGACACAGATACGCAGTATTTT.

CDR3 region: CASSQTGATNEKLFF. The CDR3 nucleotides read TGTGCCAGCTCACAGACAGGGGCAACTAATGAAAAACTGTTTTTT. This chain uses TRBV18 with TRBJ1-4; TRBD1 aligns across 8 bases. Trimming removed 4 bases from V and 0 bases from J; junction bases left unmatched: 1. CDR1 is KGHSH, CDR2 LQKENI, per germline. The length of the CDR3 is 15 residues.

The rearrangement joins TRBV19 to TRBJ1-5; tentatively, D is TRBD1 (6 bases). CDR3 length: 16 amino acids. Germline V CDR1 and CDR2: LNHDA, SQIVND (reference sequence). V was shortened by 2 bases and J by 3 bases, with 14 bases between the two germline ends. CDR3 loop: CASSIRVPGDNQPQHF. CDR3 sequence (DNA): TGTGCCAGTAGTATAAGGGTTCCAGGGGACAATCAGCCCCAGCATTTT. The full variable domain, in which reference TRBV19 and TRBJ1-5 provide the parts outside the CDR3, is DGGITQSPKYLFRKEGQNVTLSCEQNLNHDAMYWYRQDPGQGLRLIYYSQIVNDFQKGDIAEGYSVSREKKESFPLTVTSAQKNPTAFYLCASSIRVPGDNQPQHFGDGTRLSIL.